This T cell receptor (beta chain) was found in a study of T cells in Graves' hyperthyroidism and ophthalmopathy. Whole-study context: Peripheral blood collection took place at initial diagnosis, before any treatment.

This clonotype was seen a few times. The antigen remains undetermined. Regarding the study as a whole: Using 13 V-J features, a model discriminated ophthalmopathy from stable hyperthyroidism.

It was RNA transcripts that yielded the amplified TCR beta CDR3 regions. First-round RT-PCR of the TCR CDR3 relied on the HTBI primer set. TCRdb passed the multiplex PCR reads through MiXCR, listing each CDR3 protein once. The sample carries hundreds of thousands of distinct CDR3 sequences, approximately 15% recorded once. The source material was blood. The receptor's source is a woman in her twenties or thirties with Graves' hyperthyroidism.

The CDR3 spells CASSLLAAINEQFF. In DNA, the CDR3 is TGTGCCAGCAGTTTACTAGCGGCCATAAATGAGCAGTTCTTC. The chain employs TRBV27 and TRBJ2-1; TRBD2 agrees at 7 bases. Germline V gene lookup returns CDR1 MNHEY and CDR2 SMNVEV (reference sequence). Trimming took 2 bases from V and 7 from J; bases not matched to a gene: 5. This CDR3 is built from 14 residues.